Listed below are T cell receptor beta chains from one sample, sequenced in a study of T cell responses to AZD1222 COVID-19 vaccine. Generated by immunoSEQ multiplex PCR, the TCRdb table keeps only in-frame clones and is missing some. Among about 140,000 clones listed, 80% to 90% were seen once. The specimen comprised peripheral blood, sampled on day 0 of AZD1222 vaccination. The receptors come from an adult in good health. CDR3s include the opening cysteine and the closing phenylalanine or tryptophan. The order of the fields is J gene, clone size, V gene, D gene, CDR3 protein, CDR3 DNA. The D gene is left open where the match is weak. Not every row has a clone size; where given, it reads once, few, many or a size class.

j_gene: TRBJ2-5
abundance: .
v_gene: TRBV19
d_gene: .
CDR3aa: CASSIIGSVQETQYF
CDR3nt: TGTGCCAGTAGTATTATAGGGTCCGTACAAGAGACCCAGTACTTC

j_gene: TRBJ1-5
abundance: .
v_gene: TRBV3-1/TRBV3-2
d_gene: TRBD1
CDR3aa: CASSRSGQGSNQPQHF
CDR3nt: TGTGCCAGCAGCCGATCGGGACAGGGGTCTAATCAGCCCCAGCATTTT

j_gene: TRBJ2-7
abundance: .
v_gene: TRBV2
d_gene: .
CDR3aa: CASSVSFPYEQYF
CDR3nt: TGTGCCAGCAGTGTGTCGTTTCCCTACGAGCAGTACTTC

j_gene: TRBJ1-6
abundance: .
v_gene: TRBV28
d_gene: .
CDR3aa: CASSIINSPLHF
CDR3nt: TGTGCCAGCAGTATAATTAATTCACCCCTCCACTTT

j_gene: TRBJ1-1
abundance: .
v_gene: TRBV5-1
d_gene: .
CDR3aa: CASQGLNMNTEAFF
CDR3nt: TGCGCCAGTCAGGGCTTGAACATGAACACTGAAGCTTTCTTT

j_gene: TRBJ2-7
abundance: .
v_gene: TRBV27
d_gene: TRBD1
CDR3aa: CASSFTGVLGEQYF
CDR3nt: TGTGCCAGCAGTTTTACAGGGGTTTTAGGAGAGCAGTACTTC

j_gene: TRBJ1-6
abundance: once
v_gene: TRBV29-1
d_gene: TRBD1
CDR3aa: CSVGDRGNSPLHF
CDR3nt: TGCAGCGTTGGGGACAGGGGTAATTCACCCCTCCACTTT

j_gene: TRBJ1-6
abundance: .
v_gene: TRBV3-1/TRBV3-2
d_gene: TRBD1
CDR3aa: CASSQVLQGLNSPLHF
CDR3nt: TGTGCCAGCAGCCAAGTCTTACAGGGGTTGAATTCACCCCTCCACTTT

j_gene: TRBJ2-7
abundance: .
v_gene: TRBV15
d_gene: TRBD2
CDR3aa: CATSKGGGNSGNEQYF
CDR3nt: TGTGCCACCAGCAAAGGCGGCGGTAACAGCGGGAACGAGCAGTACTTC

j_gene: TRBJ1-6
abundance: once
v_gene: TRBV7-9
d_gene: TRBD1
CDR3aa: CASSLLGRGSSPLHF
CDR3nt: TGTGCCAGCAGCTTATTGGGCAGGGGGAGCTCACCCCTCCACTTT

j_gene: TRBJ1-2
abundance: .
v_gene: TRBV5-1
d_gene: .
CDR3aa: CASSIGQGAYYGYTF
CDR3nt: TGCGCCAGCAGCATCGGGCAGGGCGCTTACTATGGCTACACCTTC

j_gene: TRBJ2-7
abundance: .
v_gene: TRBV5-5
d_gene: TRBD2
CDR3aa: CASRGTSGTLYYEQYF
CDR3nt: TGTGCCAGCAGAGGGACTAGCGGGACCCTATACTACGAGCAGTACTTC

j_gene: TRBJ2-4
abundance: .
v_gene: TRBV3-1/TRBV3-2
d_gene: .
CDR3aa: CASSRGTKNIQYF
CDR3nt: TGTGCCAGCAGCCGCGGTACCAAAAACATTCAGTACTTC

j_gene: TRBJ1-5
abundance: .
v_gene: TRBV10-1
d_gene: .
CDR3aa: CASSESRRDYQPQHF
CDR3nt: TGCGCCAGCAGTGAGTCCCGCAGGGACTATCAGCCCCAGCATTTT

j_gene: TRBJ2-7
abundance: .
v_gene: TRBV7-9
d_gene: .
CDR3aa: CASSLEEGAYEQYF
CDR3nt: TGTGCCAGCAGCTTAGAGGAGGGGGCCTACGAGCAGTACTTC

j_gene: TRBJ2-7
abundance: .
v_gene: TRBV7-2
d_gene: TRBD2
CDR3aa: CASRPGSSGRGFYEQYF
CDR3nt: TGTGCCAGCAGACCGGGCTCTAGCGGGAGGGGCTTCTACGAGCAGTACTTC

j_gene: TRBJ1-2
abundance: .
v_gene: TRBV7-2
d_gene: .
CDR3aa: CASSLTSANYGYTF
CDR3nt: TGTGCCAGCAGCCTGACCTCGGCTAACTATGGCTACACCTTC

j_gene: TRBJ2-3
abundance: .
v_gene: TRBV6-4
d_gene: TRBD2
CDR3aa: CASSRTSGRGTDTQYF
CDR3nt: TGTGCCAGCAGCAGGACTAGCGGGAGAGGCACAGATACGCAGTATTTT

j_gene: TRBJ2-4
abundance: .
v_gene: TRBV9
d_gene: .
CDR3aa: CASSVDSGNIQYF
CDR3nt: TGTGCCAGCAGCGTAGATTCGGGAAACATTCAGTACTTC

j_gene: TRBJ2-1
abundance: .
v_gene: TRBV5-6
d_gene: .
CDR3aa: CASSLLGFGKNEQFF
CDR3nt: TGTGCCAGCAGCTTGTTGGGGTTCGGTAAGAATGAGCAGTTCTTC

j_gene: TRBJ2-7
abundance: .
v_gene: TRBV7-2
d_gene: .
CDR3aa: CASSPAWVSGEQYF
CDR3nt: TGTGCCAGCAGCCCTGCCTGGGTTTCTGGTGAGCAGTACTTC

j_gene: TRBJ1-5
abundance: .
v_gene: TRBV28
d_gene: .
CDR3aa: CASSPSLSGRPQPQHF
CDR3nt: TGTGCCAGCAGTCCCTCGCTATCAGGGCGGCCTCAGCCCCAGCATTTT

j_gene: TRBJ2-3
abundance: .
v_gene: TRBV4-2
d_gene: TRBD2
CDR3aa: CASSQGTSGQRSTDTQYF
CDR3nt: TGTGCCAGCAGCCAGGGGACTAGCGGGCAGAGGAGCACAGATACGCAGTATTTT

j_gene: TRBJ2-4
abundance: .
v_gene: TRBV2
d_gene: .
CDR3aa: CASSSARGIQYF
CDR3nt: TGTGCCAGCTCTAGCGCGAGAGGCATTCAGTACTTC

j_gene: TRBJ2-5
abundance: .
v_gene: TRBV20-1
d_gene: .
CDR3aa: CSASGYSQETQYF
CDR3nt: TGCAGTGCTAGTGGGTACAGCCAAGAGACCCAGTACTTC

j_gene: TRBJ2-5
abundance: .
v_gene: TRBV28
d_gene: TRBD2
CDR3aa: CASSAGRGETQYF
CDR3nt: TGTGCCAGCTCAGCGGGAAGGGGAGAGACCCAGTACTTC

j_gene: TRBJ2-7
abundance: .
v_gene: TRBV19
d_gene: TRBD2
CDR3aa: CASSIGTSGRPAYEQYF
CDR3nt: TGTGCCAGTAGTATCGGGACTAGCGGGAGACCAGCCTACGAGCAGTACTTC

j_gene: TRBJ2-6
abundance: .
v_gene: TRBV7-2
d_gene: TRBD1
CDR3aa: CASSPRDRVYGANVLTF
CDR3nt: TGTGCCAGCAGCCCCCGGGACAGGGTTTATGGGGCCAACGTCCTGACTTTC

j_gene: TRBJ2-3
abundance: .
v_gene: TRBV19
d_gene: .
CDR3aa: CASSLRVEGRTDTQYF
CDR3nt: TGTGCCAGTAGTCTTCGGGTAGAGGGTCGCACAGATACGCAGTATTTT

j_gene: TRBJ2-2
abundance: .
v_gene: TRBV7-7
d_gene: .
CDR3aa: CASSQENTGELFF
CDR3nt: TGTGCCAGCAGCCAGGAGAACACCGGGGAGCTGTTTTTT

j_gene: TRBJ2-1
abundance: few
v_gene: TRBV15
d_gene: .
CDR3aa: CATSRVGSYNEQFF
CDR3nt: TGTGCCACCAGTAGAGTGGGTTCCTACAATGAGCAGTTCTTC